A selection of T cell receptor beta chains follows, all from one sample in a study of cytomegalovirus exposure and HLA in healthy donors. Method: immunoSEQ multiplex PCR; TCRdb's copy keeps in-frame clones and lacks some. This sample has some 90,000 clones, with over 60% found just once. What was sequenced was PBMCs. These TCRs come from a man aged 40-49 years in good health and CMV-seronegative. CDR3s include the opening cysteine and the closing phenylalanine or tryptophan. Fields, in order: CDR3 protein, CDR3 DNA, V gene, J gene, D gene, clone size. The D gene is left open where the match is weak. Part of the rows lack a size; the others show once, few, many or a class for expanded clones.

CDR3 protein: CASSVGTGRYEQYF; CDR3 DNA: TGTGCCAGCAGCGTCGGGACAGGGCGCTACGAGCAGTACTTC; V gene: TRBV28; J gene: TRBJ2-7; D gene: TRBD1; clone size: -
CDR3 protein: CASSLGQGEGYSPLHF; CDR3 DNA: TGTGCCAGCAGCTTGGGACAGGGTGAGGGTTATTCACCCCTCCACTTT; V gene: TRBV5-4; J gene: TRBJ1-6; D gene: TRBD1; clone size: -
CDR3 protein: CASSQVQLGGDGYTF; CDR3 DNA: TGCGCCAGCAGCCAAGTCCAACTAGGGGGCGATGGCTACACCTTC; V gene: TRBV4-1; J gene: TRBJ1-2; D gene: TRBD1; clone size: -
CDR3 protein: CASSFRVGSADTQYF; CDR3 DNA: TGTGCCAGCAGCTTCAGGGTAGGCTCCGCAGATACGCAGTATTTT; V gene: TRBV7-3; J gene: TRBJ2-3; D gene: -; clone size: -
CDR3 protein: CSIGDLGTARETQYF; CDR3 DNA: TGCAGCATTGGGGATTTAGGGACAGCTCGAGAGACCCAGTACTTC; V gene: TRBV29-1; J gene: TRBJ2-5; D gene: TRBD1; clone size: -
CDR3 protein: CASSSGGLYQETQYF; CDR3 DNA: TGTGCCAGCTCAAGCGGGGGGCTGTACCAAGAGACCCAGTACTTC; V gene: TRBV28; J gene: TRBJ2-5; D gene: TRBD2; clone size: -
CDR3 protein: CASNVQVGEQYF; CDR3 DNA: TGTGCCAGCAACGTCCAGGTCGGCGAGCAGTACTTC; V gene: TRBV11-2; J gene: TRBJ2-7; D gene: -; clone size: -
CDR3 protein: CASSQDTGSGQPQHF; CDR3 DNA: TGCGCCAGCAGCCAAGATACTGGATCCGGGCAGCCCCAGCATTTT; V gene: TRBV4-3; J gene: TRBJ1-5; D gene: -; clone size: -
CDR3 protein: CASSLVSGNTEAFF; CDR3 DNA: TGTGCCAGCAGCTTAGTTTCGGGGAACACTGAAGCTTTCTTT; V gene: TRBV11-2; J gene: TRBJ1-1; D gene: -; clone size: few
CDR3 protein: CASGRGVGGSSYNEQFF; CDR3 DNA: TGTGCCAGCGGCCGGGGGGTGGGCGGGAGCTCCTACAATGAGCAGTTCTTC; V gene: TRBV11-2; J gene: TRBJ2-1; D gene: TRBD2; clone size: -
CDR3 protein: CASSPQRTANSPLHF; CDR3 DNA: TGTGCCAGCAGTCCTCAAAGGACAGCTAATTCACCCCTCCACTTT; V gene: TRBV28; J gene: TRBJ1-6; D gene: -; clone size: -
CDR3 protein: CASSLGEQADYEQYF; CDR3 DNA: TGTGCCAGCAGCTTAGGCGAACAGGCAGACTACGAGCAGTACTTC; V gene: TRBV7-9; J gene: TRBJ2-7; D gene: -; clone size: -
CDR3 protein: CASSPQGNTQYF; CDR3 DNA: TGTGCCAGCAGCCCGCAGGGAAATACGCAGTATTTT; V gene: TRBV7-8; J gene: TRBJ2-3; D gene: -; clone size: -
CDR3 protein: CASSAGQSNQPQHF; CDR3 DNA: TGTGCCAGCTCCGCTGGGCAGTCCAATCAGCCCCAGCATTTT; V gene: TRBV18; J gene: TRBJ1-5; D gene: -; clone size: -
CDR3 protein: CASSLFNSFYEQYF; CDR3 DNA: TGTGCCAGCAGTTTATTTAACAGCTTCTACGAGCAGTACTTC; V gene: TRBV28; J gene: TRBJ2-7; D gene: -; clone size: -
CDR3 protein: CASSKQGSPVTEAFF; CDR3 DNA: TGTGCCAGCAGTAAACAGGGGTCCCCCGTCACTGAAGCTTTCTTT; V gene: TRBV28; J gene: TRBJ1-1; D gene: TRBD1; clone size: -
CDR3 protein: CASSSRQSYGYTF; CDR3 DNA: TGTGCCAGCAGCTCACGACAGTCCTATGGCTACACCTTC; V gene: TRBV5-4; J gene: TRBJ1-2; D gene: -; clone size: -
CDR3 protein: CASHVGQGAELLGNTIYF; CDR3 DNA: TGTGCCAGCCACGTAGGACAGGGGGCAGAGCTACTGGGAAACACCATATATTTT; V gene: TRBV28; J gene: TRBJ1-3; D gene: TRBD1; clone size: once
CDR3 protein: CASSQDVQPGANVLTF; CDR3 DNA: TGCGCCAGCAGCCAAGATGTACAGCCCGGGGCCAACGTCCTGACTTTC; V gene: TRBV4-3; J gene: TRBJ2-6; D gene: -; clone size: few
CDR3 protein: CASSQGAGSTVEQFF; CDR3 DNA: TGCGCCAGCAGCCAAGGGGCGGGGAGCACTGTCGAGCAGTTCTTC; V gene: TRBV4-3; J gene: TRBJ2-1; D gene: -; clone size: -
CDR3 protein: CACLRSEAYEQYF; CDR3 DNA: TGTGCCTGCCTGCGTAGCGAGGCCTACGAGCAGTACTTC; V gene: TRBV30; J gene: TRBJ2-7; D gene: -; clone size: -
CDR3 protein: CASSVDRGGYTF; CDR3 DNA: TGTGCCAGCAGTGTGGACAGGGGTGGCTACACCTTC; V gene: TRBV6-6; J gene: TRBJ1-2; D gene: TRBD1; clone size: -
CDR3 protein: CASSPPSGGESYEQYF; CDR3 DNA: TGTGCCAGCTCACCACCCTCAGGGGGCGAGAGCTACGAGCAGTACTTC; V gene: TRBV18; J gene: TRBJ2-7; D gene: TRBD1; clone size: -
CDR3 protein: CASSVPGGARGYTF; CDR3 DNA: TGTGCCAGCAGCGTACCGGGGGGAGCGAGGGGCTACACCTTC; V gene: TRBV9; J gene: TRBJ1-2; D gene: -; clone size: -
CDR3 protein: CASSVTSGGFYEQYF; CDR3 DNA: TGTGCCAGCAGCGTGACTAGCGGGGGGTTCTACGAGCAGTACTTC; V gene: TRBV9; J gene: TRBJ2-7; D gene: TRBD2; clone size: -
CDR3 protein: CASSGGQGNTDTQYF; CDR3 DNA: TGTGCCAGCAGCGGGGGACAGGGGAATACAGATACGCAGTATTTT; V gene: TRBV9; J gene: TRBJ2-3; D gene: TRBD1; clone size: -
CDR3 protein: CASRFQGTNEKLFF; CDR3 DNA: TGTGCCAGCAGGTTCCAGGGGACTAATGAAAAACTGTTTTTT; V gene: TRBV6-5; J gene: TRBJ1-4; D gene: -; clone size: -
CDR3 protein: CASSQEPDRVNQPQHF; CDR3 DNA: TGTGCCAGCAGCCAAGAGCCCGACAGGGTGAATCAGCCCCAGCATTTT; V gene: TRBV4-2; J gene: TRBJ1-5; D gene: TRBD1; clone size: -
CDR3 protein: CASSSSRGGLAGSEQFF; CDR3 DNA: TGTGCCAGCAGCTCCTCCCGTGGGGGACTAGCGGGGTCTGAGCAGTTCTTC; V gene: TRBV11-2; J gene: TRBJ2-1; D gene: TRBD2; clone size: once
CDR3 protein: CASSLFLGQNYGYTF; CDR3 DNA: TGTGCCAGCAGCTTATTTCTCGGTCAAAACTATGGCTACACCTTC; V gene: TRBV7-8; J gene: TRBJ1-2; D gene: -; clone size: -
CDR3 protein: CASSQDVAGAQETQYF; CDR3 DNA: TGTGCCAGCAGCCAAGATGTAGCGGGGGCCCAAGAGACCCAGTACTTC; V gene: TRBV14; J gene: TRBJ2-5; D gene: TRBD2; clone size: -
CDR3 protein: CASSLGQGLRTEAFF; CDR3 DNA: TGTGCCAGCAGCCTTGGACAGGGTTTGCGCACTGAAGCTTTCTTT; V gene: TRBV14; J gene: TRBJ1-1; D gene: TRBD1; clone size: -
CDR3 protein: CASSSRTGGFDEAFF; CDR3 DNA: TGTGCCAGCAGCTCAAGGACAGGGGGGTTCGATGAAGCTTTCTTT; V gene: TRBV27; J gene: TRBJ1-1; D gene: TRBD1; clone size: -
CDR3 protein: CASSSTQGSSNQPQHF; CDR3 DNA: TGTGCCAGCAGCTCCACACAGGGATCAAGCAATCAGCCCCAGCATTTT; V gene: TRBV7-2; J gene: TRBJ1-5; D gene: -; clone size: -
CDR3 protein: CASSVKRAGGLHEQYF; CDR3 DNA: TGTGCCAGCAGCGTGAAAAGGGCAGGGGGGTTACACGAGCAGTACTTC; V gene: TRBV5-5; J gene: TRBJ2-7; D gene: -; clone size: -
CDR3 protein: CASSLGTGMGNNEQFF; CDR3 DNA: TGTGCCAGCAGCTTAGGTACAGGTATGGGTAACAATGAGCAGTTCTTC; V gene: TRBV7-8; J gene: TRBJ2-1; D gene: -; clone size: -
CDR3 protein: CASSYYTGELFF; CDR3 DNA: TGTGCCAGCAGCTACTACACCGGGGAGCTGTTTTTT; V gene: TRBV7-2; J gene: TRBJ2-2; D gene: -; clone size: -
CDR3 protein: CASSLPGITYNEQFF; CDR3 DNA: TGTGCCAGCAGCTTACCGGGTATCACCTACAATGAGCAGTTCTTC; V gene: TRBV7-2; J gene: TRBJ2-1; D gene: -; clone size: -
CDR3 protein: CASSTDRASSGNTIYF; CDR3 DNA: TGTGCCAGCAGCACGGACAGGGCTAGCTCTGGAAACACCATATATTTT; V gene: TRBV5-4; J gene: TRBJ1-3; D gene: TRBD1; clone size: once
CDR3 protein: CASSVSLNTGELFF; CDR3 DNA: TGTGCCAGCAGCGTGAGCTTGAACACCGGGGAGCTGTTTTTT; V gene: TRBV9; J gene: TRBJ2-2; D gene: -; clone size: -
CDR3 protein: CASSGTSGGDYNEQFF; CDR3 DNA: TGTGCCAGCAGTGGAACTAGCGGGGGGGACTACAATGAGCAGTTCTTC; V gene: TRBV6-1; J gene: TRBJ2-1; D gene: TRBD2; clone size: -
CDR3 protein: CASSRDRGRNYGYTF; CDR3 DNA: TGCGCCAGCTCCCGGGACAGGGGGCGTAACTATGGCTACACCTTC; V gene: TRBV4-3; J gene: TRBJ1-2; D gene: TRBD1; clone size: -
CDR3 protein: CASSITLGRGGYGYTF; CDR3 DNA: TGTGCCAGCAGCATAACCCTCGGCCGCGGAGGCTATGGCTACACCTTC; V gene: TRBV7-9; J gene: TRBJ1-2; D gene: -; clone size: few
CDR3 protein: CASSRTSGQSSGNTIYF; CDR3 DNA: TGTGCCAGCAGTCGGACCTCGGGACAGAGCTCTGGAAACACCATATATTTT; V gene: TRBV7-2; J gene: TRBJ1-3; D gene: TRBD1; clone size: -
CDR3 protein: CASSGSGRTDTQYF; CDR3 DNA: TGTGCCAGCAGCGGAAGCGGTCGCACAGATACGCAGTATTTT; V gene: TRBV9; J gene: TRBJ2-3; D gene: -; clone size: -
CDR3 protein: CASSPGQRRWSPLHF; CDR3 DNA: TGTGCCAGTAGCCCGGGACAGAGGAGGTGGTCACCCCTCCACTTT; V gene: TRBV19; J gene: TRBJ1-6; D gene: TRBD1; clone size: -
CDR3 protein: CASSSQGGNYGYTF; CDR3 DNA: TGTGCCAGCAGCTCACAGGGGGGAAACTATGGCTACACCTTC; V gene: TRBV27; J gene: TRBJ1-2; D gene: TRBD1; clone size: -
CDR3 protein: CASSLSLVGTQYF; CDR3 DNA: TGTGCCAGCAGCTTGAGTCTGGTTGGGACCCAGTACTTC; V gene: TRBV11-2; J gene: TRBJ2-5; D gene: -; clone size: few
CDR3 protein: CASSVGQDNEKLFF; CDR3 DNA: TGTGCCAGCAGTGTCGGACAGGACAATGAAAAACTGTTTTTT; V gene: TRBV28; J gene: TRBJ1-4; D gene: TRBD1; clone size: -
CDR3 protein: CASSQAGGESSTDTQYF; CDR3 DNA: TGCGCCAGCAGCCAAGCGGGGGGTGAGTCGAGCACAGATACGCAGTATTTT; V gene: TRBV4-3; J gene: TRBJ2-3; D gene: TRBD2; clone size: once
CDR3 protein: CASGEGGTEAFF; CDR3 DNA: TGTGCCAGTGGGGAGGGGGGCACTGAAGCTTTCTTT; V gene: TRBV5-6; J gene: TRBJ1-1; D gene: -; clone size: few
CDR3 protein: CASSVEGQTAGNTIYF; CDR3 DNA: TGTGCCAGCAGCGTAGAGGGACAGACTGCGGGAAACACCATATATTTT; V gene: TRBV9; J gene: TRBJ1-3; D gene: TRBD1; clone size: -